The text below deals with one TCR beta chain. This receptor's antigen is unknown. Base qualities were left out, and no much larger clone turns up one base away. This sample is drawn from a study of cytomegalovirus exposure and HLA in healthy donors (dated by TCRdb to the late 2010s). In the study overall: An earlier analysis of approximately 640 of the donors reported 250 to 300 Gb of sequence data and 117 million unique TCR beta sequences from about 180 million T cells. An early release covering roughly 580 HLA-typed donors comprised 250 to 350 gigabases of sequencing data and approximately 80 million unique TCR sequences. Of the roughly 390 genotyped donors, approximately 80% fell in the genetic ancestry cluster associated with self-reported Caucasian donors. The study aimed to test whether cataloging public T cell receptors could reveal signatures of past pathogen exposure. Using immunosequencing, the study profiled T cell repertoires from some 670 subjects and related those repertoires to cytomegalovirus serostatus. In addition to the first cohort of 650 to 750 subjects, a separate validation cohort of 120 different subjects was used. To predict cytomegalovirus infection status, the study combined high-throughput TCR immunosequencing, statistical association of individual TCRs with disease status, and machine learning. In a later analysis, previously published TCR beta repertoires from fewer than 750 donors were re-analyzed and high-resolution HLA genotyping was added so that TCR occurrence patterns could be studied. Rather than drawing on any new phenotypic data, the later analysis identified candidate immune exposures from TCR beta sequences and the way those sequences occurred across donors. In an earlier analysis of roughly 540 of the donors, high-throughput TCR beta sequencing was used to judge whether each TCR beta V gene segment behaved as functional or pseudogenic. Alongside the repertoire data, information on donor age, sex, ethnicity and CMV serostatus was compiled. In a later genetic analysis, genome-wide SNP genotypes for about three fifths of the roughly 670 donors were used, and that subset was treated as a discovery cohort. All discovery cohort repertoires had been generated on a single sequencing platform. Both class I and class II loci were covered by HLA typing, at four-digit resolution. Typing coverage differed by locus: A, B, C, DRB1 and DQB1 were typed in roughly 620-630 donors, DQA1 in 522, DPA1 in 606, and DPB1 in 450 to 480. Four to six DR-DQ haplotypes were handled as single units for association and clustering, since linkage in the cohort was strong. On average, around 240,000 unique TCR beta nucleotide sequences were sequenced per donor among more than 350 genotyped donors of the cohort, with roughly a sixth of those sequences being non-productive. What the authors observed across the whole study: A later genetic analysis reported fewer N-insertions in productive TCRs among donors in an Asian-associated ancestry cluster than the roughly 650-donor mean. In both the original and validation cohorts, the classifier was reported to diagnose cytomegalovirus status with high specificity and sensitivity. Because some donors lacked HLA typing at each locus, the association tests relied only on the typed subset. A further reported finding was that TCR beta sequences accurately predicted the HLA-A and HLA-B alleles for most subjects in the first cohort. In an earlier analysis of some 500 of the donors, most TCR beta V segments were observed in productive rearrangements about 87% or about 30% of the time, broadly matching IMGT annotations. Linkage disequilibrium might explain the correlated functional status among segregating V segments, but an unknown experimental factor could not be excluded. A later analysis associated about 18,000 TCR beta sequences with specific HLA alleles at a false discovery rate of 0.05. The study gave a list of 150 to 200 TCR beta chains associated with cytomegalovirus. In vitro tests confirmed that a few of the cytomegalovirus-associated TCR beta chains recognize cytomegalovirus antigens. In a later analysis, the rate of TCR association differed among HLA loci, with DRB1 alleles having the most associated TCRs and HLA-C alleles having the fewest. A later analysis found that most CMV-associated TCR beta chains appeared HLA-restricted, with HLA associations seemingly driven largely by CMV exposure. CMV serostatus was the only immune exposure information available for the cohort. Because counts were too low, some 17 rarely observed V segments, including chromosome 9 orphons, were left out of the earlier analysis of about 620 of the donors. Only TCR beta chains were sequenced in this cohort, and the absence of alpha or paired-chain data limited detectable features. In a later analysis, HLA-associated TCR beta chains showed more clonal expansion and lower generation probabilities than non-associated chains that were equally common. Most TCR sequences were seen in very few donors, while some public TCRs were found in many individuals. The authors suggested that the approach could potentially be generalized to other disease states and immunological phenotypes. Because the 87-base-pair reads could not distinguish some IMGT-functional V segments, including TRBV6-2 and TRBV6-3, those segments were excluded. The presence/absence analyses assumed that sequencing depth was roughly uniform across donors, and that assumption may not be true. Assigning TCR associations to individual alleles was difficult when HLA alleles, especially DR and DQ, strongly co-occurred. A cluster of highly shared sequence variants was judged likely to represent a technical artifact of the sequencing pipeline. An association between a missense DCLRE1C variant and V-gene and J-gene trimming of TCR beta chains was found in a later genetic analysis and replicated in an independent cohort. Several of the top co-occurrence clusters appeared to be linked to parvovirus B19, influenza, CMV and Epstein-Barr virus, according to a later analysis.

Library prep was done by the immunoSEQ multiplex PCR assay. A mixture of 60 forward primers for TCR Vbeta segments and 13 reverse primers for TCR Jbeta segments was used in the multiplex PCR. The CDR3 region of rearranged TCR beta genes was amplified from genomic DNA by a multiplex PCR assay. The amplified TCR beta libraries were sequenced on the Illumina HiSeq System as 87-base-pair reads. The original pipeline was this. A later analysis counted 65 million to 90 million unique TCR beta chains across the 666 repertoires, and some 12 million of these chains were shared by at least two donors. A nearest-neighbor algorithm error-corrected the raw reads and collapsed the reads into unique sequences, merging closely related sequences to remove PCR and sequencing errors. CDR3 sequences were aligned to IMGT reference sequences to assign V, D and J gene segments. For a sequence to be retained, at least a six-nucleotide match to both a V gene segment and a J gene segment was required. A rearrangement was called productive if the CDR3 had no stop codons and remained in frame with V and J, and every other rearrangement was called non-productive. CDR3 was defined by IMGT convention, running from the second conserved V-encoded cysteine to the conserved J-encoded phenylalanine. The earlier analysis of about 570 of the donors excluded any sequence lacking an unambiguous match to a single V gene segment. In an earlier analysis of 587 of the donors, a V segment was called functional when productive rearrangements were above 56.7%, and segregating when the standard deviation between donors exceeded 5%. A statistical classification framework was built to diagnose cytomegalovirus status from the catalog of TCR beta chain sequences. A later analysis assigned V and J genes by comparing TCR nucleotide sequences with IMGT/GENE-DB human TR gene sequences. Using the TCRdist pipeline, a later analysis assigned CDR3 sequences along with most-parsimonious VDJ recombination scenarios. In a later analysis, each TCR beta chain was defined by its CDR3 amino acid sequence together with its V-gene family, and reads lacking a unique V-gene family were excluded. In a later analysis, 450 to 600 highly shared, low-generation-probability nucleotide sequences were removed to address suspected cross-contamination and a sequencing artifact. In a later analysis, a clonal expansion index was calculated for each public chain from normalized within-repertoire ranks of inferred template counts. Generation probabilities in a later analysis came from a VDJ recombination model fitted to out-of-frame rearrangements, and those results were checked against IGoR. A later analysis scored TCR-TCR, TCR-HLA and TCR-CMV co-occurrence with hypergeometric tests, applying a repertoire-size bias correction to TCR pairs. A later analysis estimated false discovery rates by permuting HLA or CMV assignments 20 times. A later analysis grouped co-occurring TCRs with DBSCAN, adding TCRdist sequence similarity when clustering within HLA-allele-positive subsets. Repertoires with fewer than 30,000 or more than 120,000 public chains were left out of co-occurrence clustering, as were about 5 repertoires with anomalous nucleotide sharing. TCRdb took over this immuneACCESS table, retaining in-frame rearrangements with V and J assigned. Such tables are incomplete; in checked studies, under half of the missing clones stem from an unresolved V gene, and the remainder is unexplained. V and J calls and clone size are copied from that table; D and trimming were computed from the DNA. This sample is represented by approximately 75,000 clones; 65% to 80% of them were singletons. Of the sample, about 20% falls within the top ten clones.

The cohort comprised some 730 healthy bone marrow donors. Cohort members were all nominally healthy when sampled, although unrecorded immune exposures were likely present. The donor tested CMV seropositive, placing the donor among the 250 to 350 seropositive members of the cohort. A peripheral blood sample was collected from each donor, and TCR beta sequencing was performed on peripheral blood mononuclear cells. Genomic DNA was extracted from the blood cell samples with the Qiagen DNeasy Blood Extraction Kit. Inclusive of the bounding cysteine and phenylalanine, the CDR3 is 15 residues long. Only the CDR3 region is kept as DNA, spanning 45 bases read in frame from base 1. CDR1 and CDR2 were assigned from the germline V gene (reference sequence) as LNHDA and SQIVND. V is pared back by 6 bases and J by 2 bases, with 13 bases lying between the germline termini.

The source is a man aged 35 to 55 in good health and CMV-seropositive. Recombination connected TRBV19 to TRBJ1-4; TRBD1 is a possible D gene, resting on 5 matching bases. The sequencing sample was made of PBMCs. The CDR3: CASRPLGDTNEKLFF. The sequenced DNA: TGTGCCAGTAGACCGCTAGGGGATACTAATGAAAAACTGTTTTTT. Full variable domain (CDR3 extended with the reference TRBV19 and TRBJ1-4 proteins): DGGITQSPKYLFRKEGQNVTLSCEQNLNHDAMYWYRQDPGQGLRLIYYSQIVNDFQKGDIAEGYSVSREKKESFPLTVTSAQKNPTAFYLCASRPLGDTNEKLFFGSGTQLSVL.